One sample yielded the 9 T cell receptor beta chains listed below, sequenced in a study of T cells after yellow fever vaccination. TCRdb called the 5' RACE reads again in MiXCR, with one record for every CDR3 protein. Found here are hundreds of thousands of distinct CDR3 sequences, 9% to 15% of them singletons; the top ten hold more than 13%. The source material was PBMCs, sampled on the day of the yellow fever booster vaccination. The receptors were sampled from a man aged 25-45 years who received the YFV17D yellow fever vaccine.

This clonotype was detected only a few times. The V call is TRBV7-8, the J call TRBJ2-7, with D possibly being TRBD2 (5 bases). Germline V CDR1 and CDR2: SGHVS, FQNEAQ. V lost 3 bases and J 6 bases, leaving 18 bases between the germline ends. The length of the CDR3 is 15 residues. The CDR3 sequence is CASSLRGSRGFEQYF. DNA for the CDR3: TGTGCCAGCAGCTTGAGAGGGAGTAGAGGTTTCGAGCAGTACTTC. Together with reference TRBV7-8 and TRBJ2-7, the CDR3 gives the full variable domain: GAGVSQSPRYKVAKRGQDVALRCDPISGHVSLFWYQQALGQGPEFLTYFQNEAQLDKSGLPSDRFFAERPEGSVSTLKIQRTQQEDSAVYLCASSLRGSRGFEQYFGPGTRLTVT.

CDR3 protein: CASSAGQFVGTGELFF. In nucleotides, the CDR3 is TGTGCCAGCAGCGCTGGACAGTTCGTGGGCACCGGGGAGCTGTTTTTT. The rearrangement uses TRBV5-4 and TRBJ2-2, with D possibly TRBD1 on 6 matching bases. The CDR3 consists of 16 residues. The V end was cut by 4 bases, the J end by 4 bases, with 17 bases between. Germline V gives CDR1 SGHNT, CDR2 YYREEE (reference sequence).

There are a few counts of this clonotype. The rearrangement uses TRBV30 and TRBJ2-1; 10 nucleotides line up with TRBD2. The CDR3 totals 15 residues. CDR1 and CDR2 from the germline V gene are GTSNPN and SVGIG (reference sequence). After removal of 0 bases from V and 10 bases from J, the junction contained 9 bases not matched to a gene. In nucleotides, the CDR3 is TGTGCCTGGAGTGTCGCTAGCGGGAGTCCGGGGGAGCAGTTCTTC. This codes for CAWSVASGSPGEQFF. The complete variable domain, with remaining parts taken from reference TRBV30 and TRBJ2-1, reads SQTIHQWPATLVQPVGSPLSLECTVEGTSNPNLYWYRQAAGRGLQLLFYSVGIGQISSEVPQNLSASRPQDRQFILSSKKLLLSDSGFYLCAWSVASGSPGEQFFGPGTRLTVL.

This clonotype was counted many times. The chain joins TRBV12-3 or TRBV12-4 to TRBJ1-2, with a possible D match to TRBD1 (5 bases). CDR3 size: 11 residues. Trimming removed 8 bases from V and 7 bases from J, with 11 bases in between. The CDR3 region has the DNA TGTGCCAGCGGGGGACCGGGTGGCTACACCTTC. The encoded protein is CASGGPGGYTF.

The V call is TRBV7-2, the J call TRBJ1-5; D possibly corresponds to TRBD1 (5 bases). The V gene lost 1 base and the J gene lost 7 bases, with 11 bases spanning the gap. The CDR3 totals 14 residues. Germline V lookup: CDR1 SGHTA, CDR2 FQGNSA. The CDR3 here is CASSLGSGEQPQHF. The CDR3 nucleotides are TGTGCCAGCAGCTTAGGATCGGGGGAACAGCCCCAGCATTTT.

This clonotype has just a few counts. The chain carries TRBV27 and TRBJ1-4; 8 bases map to TRBD1. CDR3 length: 14 amino acids. The V gene end was trimmed by 3 bases and the J gene end by 7 bases; junction bases not matched to a gene: 4. Germline-derived CDR1 and CDR2 are MNHEY and SMNVEV (reference sequence). The CDR3 reads CASSFNRGGEKLFF. The CDR3 region has the DNA TGTGCCAGCAGTTTTAACAGGGGGGGTGAAAAACTGTTTTTT.

The rearrangement links TRBV7-8 to TRBJ2-3, with D tentatively TRBD1 or TRBD2 (5 bases each). Germline CDR1 is SGHVS and CDR2 is FQNEAQ. CDR3 size: 15 residues. V shed 10 bases and J shed 0 bases, with 17 bases lying between them. In DNA form, the CDR3 reads TGTGCCACCCTAGGGACCCTCAGAAGCACAGATACGCAGTATTTT. Its protein is CATLGTLRSTDTQYF.

This clonotype was detected many times. For the CDR3, the DNA is TGTGCCAGCAGCTTAGACAGGGGGCGGGCGCAGTACTTC. It codes for CASSLDRGRAQYF. The rearrangement uses TRBV7-8 and TRBJ2-7; 9 bases align to TRBD1. Germline values: CDR1 SGHVS, CDR2 FQNEAQ. The ends lost 1 base at V and 9 bases at J; junction bases unmatched: 4. This CDR3 contains 13 residues.

In its sample, this clonotype was seen a few times. V and J are TRBV4-3 and TRBJ2-3, with unresolved D. This CDR3 has 17 amino acids. V lost 0 bases and J lost 0, with 13 bases in between. Germline V gene sequence: CDR1 LGHNA, CDR2 YSLEER. CDR3 loop: CASSQDLGRFSTDTQYF. The CDR3 DNA sequence: TGCGCCAGCAGCCAAGATCTTGGGCGGTTTAGCACAGATACGCAGTATTTT.